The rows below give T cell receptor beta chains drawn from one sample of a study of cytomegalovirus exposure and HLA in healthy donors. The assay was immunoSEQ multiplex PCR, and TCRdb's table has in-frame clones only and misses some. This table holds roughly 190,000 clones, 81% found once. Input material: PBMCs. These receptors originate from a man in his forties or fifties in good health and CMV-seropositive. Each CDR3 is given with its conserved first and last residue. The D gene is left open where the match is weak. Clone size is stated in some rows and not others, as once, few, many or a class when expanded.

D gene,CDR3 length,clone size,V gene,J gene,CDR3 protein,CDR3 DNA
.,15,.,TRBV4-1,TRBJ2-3,CASTQRETSTDTQYF,TGCGCCAGCACCCAAAGGGAGACTAGCACAGATACGCAGTATTTT
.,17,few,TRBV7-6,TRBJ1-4,CASSLVARGHTNEKLFF,TGTGCCAGCAGCTTAGTAGCCAGGGGCCACACTAATGAAAAACTGTTTTTT
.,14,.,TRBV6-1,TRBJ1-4,CASSDVGGNEKLFF,TGTGCCAGCAGTGACGTAGGAGGGAATGAAAAACTGTTTTTT
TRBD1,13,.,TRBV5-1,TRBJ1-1,CASSFDRGFEAFF,TGCGCCAGCAGCTTTGACAGGGGTTTTGAAGCTTTCTTT
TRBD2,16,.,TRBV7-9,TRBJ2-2,CASSWKKGLADVELFF,TGTGCCAGCAGCTGGAAGAAAGGACTAGCCGACGTGGAGCTGTTTTTT
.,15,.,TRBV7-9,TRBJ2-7,CASSLAGWGPYEQYF,TGTGCCAGCAGCTTAGCTGGGTGGGGCCCCTACGAGCAGTACTTC
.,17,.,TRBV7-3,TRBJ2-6,CASSLGPGGPGANVLTF,TGTGCCAGCAGCTTAGGCCCAGGGGGGCCTGGGGCCAACGTCCTGACTTTC
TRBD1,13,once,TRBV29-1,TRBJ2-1,CSVGGQGTHEQFF,TGCAGCGTTGGGGGACAGGGGACGCATGAGCAGTTCTTC
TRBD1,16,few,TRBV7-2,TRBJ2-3,CASSATGGLGSDTQYF,TGTGCCAGCAGCGCCACAGGGGGCTTGGGATCAGATACGCAGTATTTT
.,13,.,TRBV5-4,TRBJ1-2,CASSPITGYGYTF,TGTGCCAGCAGCCCGATCACAGGGTATGGCTACACCTTC
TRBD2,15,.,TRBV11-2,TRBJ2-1,CASSPGTSGGFEQFF,TGTGCCAGCAGCCCGGGGACTAGCGGGGGATTTGAGCAGTTCTTC
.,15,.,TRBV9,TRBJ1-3,CASSVAGLAGNTIYF,TGTGCCAGCAGCGTAGCGGGGTTAGCTGGAAACACCATATATTTT
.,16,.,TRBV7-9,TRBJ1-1,CSSSPPAGTMSTEAFF,TGTTCCAGCAGCCCCCCAGCAGGGACAATGTCCACTGAAGCTTTCTTT
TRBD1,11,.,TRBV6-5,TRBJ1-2,CASSDRGGYTF,TGTGCCAGCTCGGACAGGGGTGGCTACACCTTC